These T cell receptor beta chains were read from a single sample in a study of T cells after yellow fever vaccination. TCRdb recomputed calls from the 5' RACE reads with MiXCR, one row per CDR3 protein. The sample lists over 250,000 distinct CDR3 sequences, about 5.2% occurring once. Sequencing was performed on CD4+ T cells sorted from PBMCs, taken on the day of the yellow fever booster vaccination. The receptors stem from a man younger than 30 who received the YFV17D yellow fever vaccine. CDR3s include the opening cysteine and the closing phenylalanine or tryptophan. A D gene is named only where the DNA matches it firmly. Expanded clones get a size class; other rows say once, few or many, or leave the size out.

D: NA
J: TRBJ2-3
V: TRBV18
size: few
DNA: TGTGCCAGCTCACCATCACAGGGTCGGTCGGGAGATACGCAGTATTTT
CDR3: CASSPSQGRSGDTQYF

D: NA
J: TRBJ1-2
V: TRBV11-2
size: few
DNA: TGTGCCACAAGCAGTATTCGGACAGAGAACTATGGCTACACCTTC
CDR3: CATSSIRTENYGYTF

D: TRBD1
J: TRBJ1-2
V: TRBV12-5
size: NA
DNA: TGTGCTAGTGGTTTGGCCGGAGACAGGGGGCGGGATGGCTACACCTTC
CDR3: CASGLAGDRGRDGYTF

D: NA
J: TRBJ1-6
V: TRBV7-2
size: few
DNA: TGTGCCAGCAGCTTACTTAACAGGTCACCCCTCCACTTT
CDR3: CASSLLNRSPLHF

D: TRBD1
J: TRBJ1-5
V: TRBV5-1
size: few
DNA: TGCGCCAGCAGCTTGGTCGGGACAGACGGCAATCAGCCCCAGCATTTT
CDR3: CASSLVGTDGNQPQHF

D: NA
J: TRBJ2-5
V: TRBV7-3
size: NA
DNA: TGTGCCAGCAGTTTAAACCAGGGGGGAGGTCAAGAGACCCAGTACTTC
CDR3: CASSLNQGGGQETQYF

D: TRBD2
J: TRBJ2-7
V: TRBV6-5
size: few
DNA: TGTGCCAGCAGTACCACGGGACTAGCGGGGGGTTACGAGCAGTACTTC
CDR3: CASSTTGLAGGYEQYF

D: NA
J: TRBJ2-5
V: TRBV7-3
size: few
DNA: TGTGCCAGCAGCCCAAATGGGCTAGCTTCTCAACAAGAGACCCAGTACTTC
CDR3: CASSPNGLASQQETQYF

D: TRBD2
J: TRBJ2-3
V: TRBV20-1
size: few
DNA: TGCAGTGCTAGAGATCGGCGACTAGCGGCCACAGATACGCAGTATTTT
CDR3: CSARDRRLAATDTQYF

D: TRBD1
J: TRBJ2-6
V: TRBV6-2/TRBV6-3
size: NA
DNA: TGTGCCAGCAGTTTCACAATCGGGACAGGGCAACGCTCTGGGGCCAACGTCCTGACTTTC
CDR3: CASSFTIGTGQRSGANVLTF

D: NA
J: TRBJ2-6
V: TRBV10-3
size: NA
DNA: TGTGCCATCAGTGAGCGGCCAGACGTCCTGACTTTC
CDR3: CAISERPDVLTF

D: TRBD2
J: TRBJ2-3
V: TRBV28
size: few
DNA: TGTGCCAGCAGGCTACGGATAGCGGGGGGACGCACAGATACGCAGTATTTT
CDR3: CASRLRIAGGRTDTQYF

D: NA
J: TRBJ2-5
V: TRBV4-1
size: few
DNA: TGCGCCAGCAGCGAGTCAGGGCGGACCGGGGAGACCCAGTACTTC
CDR3: CASSESGRTGETQYF

D: NA
J: TRBJ1-1
V: TRBV20-1
size: NA
DNA: TGCAGTGCTAGAGTGTGGGGGGCGAACACTGAAGCTTTCTTT
CDR3: CSARVWGANTEAFF

D: TRBD1
J: TRBJ1-5
V: TRBV4-1
size: many
DNA: TGCGCCAGCAGCCTAGACAGGGAGGATCAGCCCCAGCATTTT
CDR3: CASSLDREDQPQHF

D: NA
J: TRBJ1-2
V: TRBV7-2
size: NA
DNA: TGTGCCATCAATCTAAAGGAGCACGGCTACACCTTC
CDR3: CAINLKEHGYTF

D: TRBD1
J: TRBJ2-7
V: TRBV5-1
size: NA
DNA: TGCGCCAGCAGCTGGAGGACAGGGGTCGAGCAGTACTTC
CDR3: CASSWRTGVEQYF

D: NA
J: TRBJ2-4
V: TRBV18
size: NA
DNA: TGTGCCAGCTCCTCTATCGCGGGTATGAACATTCAGTACTTC
CDR3: CASSSIAGMNIQYF

D: TRBD2
J: TRBJ2-1
V: TRBV5-4
size: few
DNA: TGTGCCAGCAGCCCGATTTACACTAGCGGGGAGGGGAATGAGCAGTTCTTC
CDR3: CASSPIYTSGEGNEQFF

D: NA
J: TRBJ2-3
V: TRBV24-1
size: NA
DNA: TGTGCCACCAGTGAGGGGCCTAGCAGTGGTGCCACAGATACGCAGTATTTT
CDR3: CATSEGPSSGATDTQYF

D: TRBD1
J: TRBJ1-1
V: TRBV6-2/TRBV6-3
size: few
DNA: TGTGCCAGCCACGAGAGGGGGCGATACATGAACACTGAAGCTTTCTTT
CDR3: CASHERGRYMNTEAFF

D: NA
J: TRBJ2-5
V: TRBV3-1
size: NA
DNA: TGTGCCAGCAGCGTATGGGAGTCCGAAGGAGAGACCCAGTACTTC
CDR3: CASSVWESEGETQYF

D: TRBD2
J: TRBJ2-5
V: TRBV20-1
size: few
DNA: TGCAGTGCTAATAGCGGGGGGATTGGAGAGACCCAGTACTTC
CDR3: CSANSGGIGETQYF

D: TRBD2
J: TRBJ2-3
V: TRBV4-1
size: NA
DNA: TGCGCCAGCAGCCAAGGGCTCCAGCGGGGGCGCACAGATACGCAGTATTTT
CDR3: CASSQGLQRGRTDTQYF

D: NA
J: TRBJ2-3
V: TRBV18
size: few
DNA: TGTGCCAGCTCACCGGGACTTAACACAGATACGCAGTATTTT
CDR3: CASSPGLNTDTQYF

D: NA
J: TRBJ1-2
V: TRBV7-9
size: few
DNA: TGTGCCAGCAGCTTATATGGGGGGCGAGGGACTGACTATGGCTACACCTTC
CDR3: CASSLYGGRGTDYGYTF

D: TRBD1
J: TRBJ1-5
V: TRBV6-2/TRBV6-3
size: NA
DNA: TGTGCCAGCAGTTCCGGGACAGCCTCCAATCAGCCCCAGCATTTT
CDR3: CASSSGTASNQPQHF

D: NA
J: TRBJ2-2
V: TRBV6-6
size: few
DNA: TGTGCCAGCAGTTACAGACCAGGGACCGGGGAGCTGTTTTTT
CDR3: CASSYRPGTGELFF

D: NA
J: TRBJ1-5
V: TRBV27
size: NA
DNA: TGTGCCAGCAGTTTATCAGCGGGGTTGCATCAGCCCCAGCATTTT
CDR3: CASSLSAGLHQPQHF

D: TRBD1
J: TRBJ1-5
V: TRBV18
size: NA
DNA: TGTGCCAGCTCGCAGAGGGGACAGGGAACCCTTAGCAATCAGCCCCAGCATTTT
CDR3: CASSQRGQGTLSNQPQHF

D: TRBD1
J: TRBJ1-1
V: TRBV5-1
size: few
DNA: TGCGCCAGCAGCCTATGGGGCGGACAGGGGGTTGGTACTGAAGCTTTCTTT
CDR3: CASSLWGGQGVGTEAFF

D: NA
J: TRBJ2-3
V: TRBV24-1
size: NA
DNA: TGTGCCACCAGTGATCCGGTTGCGGATACGCAGTATTTT
CDR3: CATSDPVADTQYF

D: TRBD1
J: TRBJ2-3
V: TRBV18
size: few
DNA: TGTGCCAGCTCACCCGGGACAGTGGATACGCAGTATTTT
CDR3: CASSPGTVDTQYF

D: NA
J: TRBJ1-5
V: TRBV10-3
size: many
DNA: TGTGCCATCAGTCCCGGCGTTAGCAATCAGCCCCAGCATTTT
CDR3: CAISPGVSNQPQHF

D: NA
J: TRBJ2-7
V: TRBV20-1
size: few
DNA: TGCAGTGCCGCCGACAGGTTTCCCTACGAGCAGTACTTC
CDR3: CSAADRFPYEQYF

D: TRBD2
J: TRBJ2-3
V: TRBV12-3/TRBV12-4
size: many
DNA: TGTGCCAGCAGGGGACTAGTGCGTGGCACAGATACGCAGTATTTT
CDR3: CASRGLVRGTDTQYF

D: NA
J: TRBJ1-3
V: TRBV4-3
size: few
DNA: TGCGCCAGCAGGACCGGACCGAGCTCTGGAAACACCATATATTTT
CDR3: CASRTGPSSGNTIYF

D: TRBD1
J: TRBJ1-4
V: TRBV11-2
size: few
DNA: TGTGCCAGCAGCCGATACGGGACAGATGAAAAACTGTTTTTT
CDR3: CASSRYGTDEKLFF

D: NA
J: TRBJ1-1
V: TRBV29-1
size: few
DNA: TGCAGCGTCCACGGGCTGAGAATGAACACTGAAGCTTTCTTT
CDR3: CSVHGLRMNTEAFF

D: NA
J: TRBJ1-5
V: TRBV28
size: many
DNA: TGTGCCAGCTTTAAACAGCAAAGGGAGCCCCAGCATTTT
CDR3: CASFKQQREPQHF

D: NA
J: TRBJ2-5
V: TRBV5-1
size: many
DNA: TGCGCCAGCAGCTTGGTGGGGGGAAACCGGGAAGAGACCCAGTACTTC
CDR3: CASSLVGGNREETQYF

D: NA
J: TRBJ1-1
V: TRBV3-1
size: many
DNA: TGTGCCAGCAGCCGACAGGTTCCCACTGAAGCTTTCTTT
CDR3: CASSRQVPTEAFF

D: TRBD1
J: TRBJ1-5
V: TRBV12-3/TRBV12-4
size: few
DNA: TGTGCCAGCAGTTACGGGGGACAGGGTAATCAGCCCCAGCATTTT
CDR3: CASSYGGQGNQPQHF

D: NA
J: TRBJ1-2
V: TRBV12-3/TRBV12-4
size: few
DNA: TGTGCCAGCAGTTGGGGGGGCAATGGCTACACCTTC
CDR3: CASSWGGNGYTF

D: NA
J: TRBJ2-7
V: TRBV27
size: NA
DNA: TGTGCCAGCAGTTTGAGGACCACCTACGAGCAGTACTTC
CDR3: CASSLRTTYEQYF

D: NA
J: TRBJ1-6
V: TRBV2
size: NA
DNA: TGTGCCAGCAGGGCCGGACAGTCCCTCCACTTT
CDR3: CASRAGQSLHF

D: NA
J: TRBJ2-1
V: TRBV5-1
size: few
DNA: TGCGCCAGCAGCTTTATTCAGGGATTAGGGAATGAGCAGTTCTTC
CDR3: CASSFIQGLGNEQFF

D: NA
J: TRBJ1-2
V: TRBV7-2
size: many
DNA: TGTGCCAGCAGCTTCCGGGAATACTATGGCTACACCTTC
CDR3: CASSFREYYGYTF

D: NA
J: TRBJ1-2
V: TRBV20-1
size: NA
DNA: TGCAGTGTTTCCCGAAGGTACCATGACCCTTATGGCTACACCTTC
CDR3: CSVSRRYHDPYGYTF

D: NA
J: TRBJ1-6
V: TRBV6-1
size: few
DNA: TGTGCCAGCAGTGTCGGGGAGGGTAATTCACCCCTCCACTTT
CDR3: CASSVGEGNSPLHF